This entry features one TCR beta chain sequence. The source of the sample is a study of blood T cell repertoires in COVID-19. About the research overall: There were acute and convalescent COVID-19 samples, and they came from the United States, Italy and Spain. PBMCs, B-cell-depleted T cells, or T cells were the source of the cDNA or gDNA that made up the material.

The CDR3 is 15 amino acids. Germline-derived CDR1 and CDR2 are SEHNR and FQNEAQ (reference sequence). V shed 5 bases, J shed 5 bases, and the junction held 10 bases outside the gene matches. Authors' methods: It was from reference gene primer amplification that nucleated cell counts were estimated. Clones were sequenced by immunoSEQ multiplex PCR, and TCRdb holds only the in-frame ones, with some missing. V and J calls and clone size are given by that table; D and trimming were obtained from the DNA. The data hold more than 100,000 clones, with 78% observed a single time. The receptor was isolated from a man in his 70s with acute or convalescent COVID-19. The chain is built from TRBV7-9 and TRBJ1-2; TRBD1 aligns across 8 bases. The sequenced sample was peripheral blood. The CDR3 protein is CASSESPGTGYGYTF. CDR3 DNA sequence: TGTGCCAGCAGCGAGTCTCCCGGGACAGGATATGGCTACACCTTC.